This TCR beta chain is drawn from a study of blood T cell repertoires in COVID-19. The protocol was immunoSEQ multiplex PCR, while the TCRdb copy is restricted to in-frame clones and leaves out a portion. The data show some 260,000 clones, around nine tenths seen once. This CDR3 comprises 17 residues. Germline V gene sequence: CDR1 SGHDT, CDR2 YYEEEE. The V gene lost 4 bases and the J gene lost 0 bases, with 14 bases spanning the gap. The receptor comes from a man in his forties who had recovered from COVID-19. Sequencing was performed on PBMCs or T cells enriched from blood (not recorded which). This chain links TRBV5-6 with TRBJ1-6; no clear D gene. The CDR3 spells CASSKTSSSSYNSPLHF. In DNA, the CDR3 is TGTGCCAGCAGCAAGACATCTTCGAGCTCCTATAATTCACCCCTCCACTTT.